Below, 8 T cell receptor beta chains from the same sample are listed, as sequenced in a study of blood T cell repertoires in COVID-19. Repertoires were generated with immunoSEQ multiplex PCR, while TCRdb's copy carries only in-frame clones and drops some. This sample yields 400,000 or so clones, of which approximately 89% are seen a single time; around 1.9% belongs to the top ten. The material sequenced was PBMCs or T cells enriched from blood (not recorded which). All receptors come from a middle-aged man in a cohort exposed to, infected with or recovered from COVID-19 (not recorded which).

This clone has only one observation. The same CDR3 arises from other DNA sequences in this sample as well. This chain joins TRBV6-5 and TRBJ2-1, with D possibly being TRBD2 (5 bases). V lost 6 bases and J 4 bases, leaving 10 bases between the germline ends. The CDR3 has 13 residues. CDR1 MNHEY and CDR2 SVGAGI come from the germline V gene. This CDR3 reads CASRRTLYNEQFF. CDR3 DNA: TGTGCCAGCAGACGGACTTTATACAATGAGCAGTTCTTC.

The V call is TRBV6-4, the J call TRBJ1-1; the D gene is possibly TRBD1 (5 bases). Germline assignment: CDR1 MRHNA and CDR2 SNTAGT. V lost 0 bases to trimming and J lost 7 bases, with 9 bases between them. This CDR3 has 13 residues. The CDR3 sequence: CASSDSAGREAFF. In nucleotides, the CDR3 is TGTGCCAGCAGTGACTCCGCAGGGCGTGAAGCTTTCTTT.

The genes are TRBV27 and TRBJ2-2; no definite D call. The V and J ends lost 7 bases and 5 bases respectively, with 11 bases between them. The CDR3 runs to 13 residues. The germline gives CDR1 MNHEY, CDR2 SMNVEV (reference sequence). The CDR3 sequence is CASKAEWTGELFF. The CDR3 DNA reads as TGTGCCAGCAAGGCGGAGTGGACCGGGGAGCTGTTTTTT.

J is TRBJ2-4 and V is TRBV20-1, with 8 bases that match TRBD1. CDR1 is DFQATT and CDR2 is SNEGSKA in the germline V gene (reference sequence). Trimming removed 3 bases from V and 6 bases from J; junction bases left unmatched: 13. CDR3 length: 16 residues. DNA of the CDR3: TGCAGTGCTAGTCGCGGGTCGGGACAGGCCGCAAACATTCAGTACTTC. It is translated as CSASRGSGQAANIQYF.

This clone was recorded once. The V gene is TRBV27, the J gene TRBJ2-1; 9 bases match TRBD1. The CDR3 spans 15 residues. Germline values: CDR1 MNHEY, CDR2 SMNVEV (reference sequence). The J segment lost 7 bases and the V segment lost 4 bases, leaving 8 bases of the junction unmatched. The CDR3: CASSSAGTGLNEQFF. DNA of the CDR3: TGTGCCAGCAGTTCGGCCGGGACAGGGCTTAATGAGCAGTTCTTC.

V and J are TRBV30 and TRBJ1-5; tentatively, D is TRBD1 (5 bases). This CDR3 contains 13 residues. Germline CDR1 reads GTSNPN; CDR2 reads SVGIG (reference sequence). Trimming shortened V by 2 bases and J by 4 bases, and 9 bases separated the two germline ends. The CDR3 reads CAWSLSGNQPQHF. CDR3 DNA: TGTGCCTGGAGTCTTTCAGGGAATCAGCCCCAGCATTTT.

The CDR3 coding sequence is TGTGCCAGCAGCCAAGAGGGAACGGGAGACCCCGGGGAGCTGTTTTTT. Translation gives CASSQEGTGDPGELFF. The genes are TRBV3-1 (or the pseudogene TRBV3-2) and TRBJ2-2, with D possibly TRBD2 on 6 matching bases. Trimming removed 0 bases at V and 6 bases at J, with 14 bases between. Germline loops: CDR1 LGHDT, CDR2 YNNKEL (reference sequence). CDR3 length equals 16 residues.

In its sample, this clone was seen once. The CDR3: CSASFASYEQYF. The CDR3 coding sequence is TGCAGTGCTAGTTTCGCGTCCTACGAGCAGTACTTC. The J gene is TRBJ2-7, the V gene TRBV20-1; D is unresolved. The CDR3 extends over 12 amino acids. V was cut by 3 bases and J by 1 base, with 7 bases left in between. CDR1 and CDR2 from the germline V gene are DFQATT and SNEGSKA (reference sequence).